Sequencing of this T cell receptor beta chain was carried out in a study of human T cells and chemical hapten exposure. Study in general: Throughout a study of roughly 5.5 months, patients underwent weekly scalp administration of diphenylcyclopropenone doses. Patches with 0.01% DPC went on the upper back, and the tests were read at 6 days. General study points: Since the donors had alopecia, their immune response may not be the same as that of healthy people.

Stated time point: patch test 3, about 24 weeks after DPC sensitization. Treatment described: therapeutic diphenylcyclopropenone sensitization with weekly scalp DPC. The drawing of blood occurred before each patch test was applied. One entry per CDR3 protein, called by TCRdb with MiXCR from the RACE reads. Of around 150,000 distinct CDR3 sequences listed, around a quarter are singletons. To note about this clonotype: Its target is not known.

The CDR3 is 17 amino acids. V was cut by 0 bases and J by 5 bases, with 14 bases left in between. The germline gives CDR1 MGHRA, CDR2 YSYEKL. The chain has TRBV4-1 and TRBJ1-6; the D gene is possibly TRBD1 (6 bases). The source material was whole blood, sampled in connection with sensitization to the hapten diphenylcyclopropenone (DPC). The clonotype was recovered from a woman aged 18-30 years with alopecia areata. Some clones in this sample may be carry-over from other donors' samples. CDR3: CASSQDPAGANNSPLHF. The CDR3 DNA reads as TGCGCCAGCAGCCAAGATCCTGCGGGGGCAAATAATTCACCCCTCCACTTT.